This passage covers 18 T cell receptor beta chains from one sample sequenced in a study of post-analysis software for immune sequencing data. Study-wide results and caveats: TRBV5-6, TRBV5-1 and TRBV20-1 belonged to a set of roughly 5 TRBV segments that were more frequent in patients than controls.

Unique-molecular-identifier-tagged TCR beta cDNA libraries were used. One entry per CDR3 protein, called by TCRdb with MiXCR from the PCR reads. The sample has about 500,000 distinct CDR3 sequences; roughly 45% are singletons. Antigens of these TCRs are unknown. Sequenced input: blood. These TCRs come from a girl between 5 and 17 years old with multiple sclerosis.

This chain joins TRBV7-6 and TRBJ2-3, with D tentatively TRBD2 (5 bases). The V gene lost 5 bases and the J gene lost 5 bases, with 20 bases spanning the gap. The germline gives CDR1 SGHVS, CDR2 FNYEAQ. The CDR3 consists of 16 residues. The CDR3 DNA reads TGTGCCAGCAGCCCCCCTCTGAGGCACCGGGGAGATACGCAGTATTTT. Its translation is CASSPPLRHRGDTQYF.

The chain combines TRBV12-3 or TRBV12-4 with TRBJ1-1; 7 bases align to TRBD1. Trimming took 6 bases from V and 0 from J; bases not matched to a gene: 4. The CDR3 totals 14 residues. CDR3 in DNA: TGTGCCAGCAGACCAGGGGGGATGAACACTGAAGCTTTCTTT. Its translation is CASRPGGMNTEAFF.

The chain combines TRBV6-2 or TRBV6-3 with TRBJ2-7; 9 nucleotides line up with TRBD2. With V trimmed by 5 bases and J by 1 base, 6 bases remained unmatched. CDR1 is MNHEY, CDR2 SVGEGT, per germline. This CDR3 comprises 15 residues. The CDR3 loop is CASSQILAGSYEQYF. CDR3 in DNA: TGTGCCAGCAGTCAAATACTAGCGGGTTCCTACGAGCAGTACTTC.

Comment on this clonotype: The junction departs from germline at one end; a sequencing error may be responsible. The chain couples TRBV10-3 to TRBJ2-1; D is ambiguous. CDR3 length: 12 residues. CDR1 and CDR2 from the germline V gene are ENHRY and SYGVKD. CDR3 protein: CASGPSYSEQFF. Written as DNA, the CDR3 is TGTGCCAGCGGCCCCTCCTACAGTGAGCAGTTCTTC.

This clonotype was seen just once. The chain recombines TRBV24-1 with TRBJ1-2; D not resolved. This CDR3 spans 13 amino acids. The V and J ends lost 4 bases and 4 bases respectively, with 9 bases between them. From germline, CDR1 is KGHDR and CDR2 SFDVKD. CDR3 in amino acids: CATSEPGSYGYTF. The CDR3 nucleotides are TGTGCCACCAGTGAGCCGGGTAGCTATGGCTACACCTTC.

On this clonotype itself: One end of the junction varies from germline; a read error may be responsible. The CDR3: CASSLTGLSSTDTQYF. CDR3 DNA sequence: TGTGCCAGCAGTTTAACGGGGCTATCTAGCACGGATACGCAGTATTTT. The genes are TRBV28 and TRBJ2-3, with D perhaps given as TRBD1 or TRBD2 (5 bases each). CDR1 MDHEN and CDR2 SYDVKM come from the germline V gene. The CDR3 has 16 residues.

The chain couples TRBV7-2 to TRBJ2-7; 8 bases line up with TRBD2. The CDR3 consists of 12 residues. V dropped 10 bases and J dropped 4; count of bases not matched to a gene: 6. Per the germline V gene, CDR1 is SGHTA and CDR2 is FQGNSA. The CDR3 bases are TGTGCCATCGTAGCGGGGAAGTACGAGCAGTACTTC. It specifies CAIVAGKYEQYF.

This clonotype has more than one count but fewer than ten. The chain recombines TRBV29-1 with TRBJ1-2; D perhaps matches TRBD1 (6 bases). Germline V gene sequence: CDR1 SQVTM, CDR2 ANQGSEA. Deletions cut 0 bases from V and 10 bases from J, with 12 bases between. The CDR3 consists of 12 residues. CDR3 nucleotides: TGCAGCGTTGAAGATCCACAGGGTATCTACACCTTC. Its protein product is CSVEDPQGIYTF. Variable domain in full (rest from reference TRBV29-1 and TRBJ1-2): SAVISQKPSRDICQRGTSLTIQCQVDSQVTMMFWYRQQPGQSLTLIATANQGSEATYESGFVIDKFPISRPNLTFSTLTVSNMSPEDSSIYLCSVEDPQGIYTFGSGTRLTVV.

The rearrangement joins TRBV9 to TRBJ2-3; 10 nucleotides match TRBD1. The CDR3 is made up of 15 amino acids. CDR1 and CDR2 (germline): SGDLS, YYNGEE. The trim removed 4 bases at V and 3 bases at J, leaving 5 bases unmatched. In DNA, the CDR3 is TGTGCCAGCAGCAGACAGGGGGCATTGACAGATACGCAGTATTTT. Its translation: CASSRQGALTDTQYF.

This clonotype was detected only a few times. The V gene is TRBV20-1, the J gene TRBJ2-7; 8 nucleotides align to TRBD2. The end of the DNA aligns better with TRBJ2-5, so the J call may be wrong. Looked up from germline, CDR1 is DFQATT and CDR2 is SNEGSKA (reference sequence). This CDR3 spans 17 amino acids. This CDR3 is CSASPFGGAGDRETQYF. The CDR3 bases are TGCAGTGCTAGTCCCTTCGGGGGAGCGGGAGATAGGGAGACCCAGTACTTC.

This clonotype was detected only a few times. The chain joins TRBV7-2 to TRBJ2-1; no reliable D call. There are 16 residues in the CDR3. The germline V gene encodes CDR1 SGHTA and CDR2 FQGNSA. Trimming left V 2 bases short and J 1 base short, with 12 bases between. The CDR3 protein is CASSLSSILSYNEQFF. The CDR3 DNA reads as TGTGCCAGCAGCTTATCCAGTATATTGTCCTACAATGAGCAGTTCTTC.

The chain is built from TRBV6-6 and TRBJ2-7, with 9 bases matching TRBD2. V lost 6 bases and J lost 1; bases outside the gene matches: 7. Per the germline V gene, CDR1 is MNHNY and CDR2 is SVGAGI (reference sequence). This CDR3 spans 15 amino acids. CDR3 coding DNA: TGTGCCAGCAGCCACCCTAGCGGGACTTCCTACGAGCAGTACTTC. This sequence encodes CASSHPSGTSYEQYF.

The chain recombines TRBV19 with TRBJ1-2; D is undetermined. This CDR3 has 13 residues. CDR1 is LNHDA, CDR2 SQIVND, per germline (reference sequence). V was cut by 6 bases and J by 7 bases, with 15 bases left in between. The CDR3 loop is CASSASAKGGYTF. In DNA, the CDR3 is TGTGCCAGTAGCGCTTCAGCCAAGGGTGGCTACACCTTC. Complete variable domain (other parts from reference TRBV19 and TRBJ1-2): DGGITQSPKYLFRKEGQNVTLSCEQNLNHDAMYWYRQDPGQGLRLIYYSQIVNDFQKGDIAEGYSVSREKKESFPLTVTSAQKNPTAFYLCASSASAKGGYTFGSGTRLTVV.

The sample holds many counts of this clonotype. CDR3 nucleotide sequence: TGTGCCAGCAGTTTCGGAGATACGCAGTATTTT. It encodes CASSFGDTQYF. The chain recombines TRBV13 with TRBJ2-3; D is unresolved. Germline lookup yields CDR1 PRHDT and CDR2 FYEKMQ (reference sequence). The ends were cut back, 6 bases at V and 5 bases at J, with 6 bases in the middle. CDR3 length: 11 amino acids.

The sample holds a few counts of this clonotype. The CDR3 loop is CASSWGQQNTEAFF. Written as DNA, the CDR3 is TGCGCCAGCAGCTGGGGACAGCAGAACACTGAAGCTTTCTTT. V gene TRBV5-1 combines with J gene TRBJ1-1; 7 bases map to TRBD1. This CDR3 has 14 residues. J lost 1 base, V lost 3 bases, and 3 bases had no gene match. Germline V gene data show CDR1 as SGHRS and CDR2 as YFSETQ. Drawing the rest from reference TRBV5-1 and TRBJ1-1, the complete variable domain is KAGVTQTPRYLIKTRGQQVTLSCSPISGHRSVSWYQQTPGQGLQFLFEYFSETQRNKGNFPGRFSGRQFSNSRSEMNVSTLELGDSALYLCASSWGQQNTEAFFGQGTRLTVV.

At least ten counts were recorded for this clonotype. This rearrangement joins TRBV27 to TRBJ2-3, with TRBD1 matching over 9 bases. CDR1 and CDR2 from the germline V gene are MNHEY and SMNVEV (reference sequence). The CDR3 contains 16 residues. V dropped 5 bases and J dropped 3; count of bases not matched to a gene: 9. The CDR3 region has the DNA TGTGCCAGCAGTCTCTACCGGGACAGGGAGACAGATACGCAGTATTTT. It encodes CASSLYRDRETDTQYF.

The gene calls are TRBV11-2 and TRBJ2-2, with a possible D match to TRBD2 (5 bases). The CDR3 runs to 16 residues. Germline values: CDR1 SGHAT, CDR2 FQNNGV. V was trimmed by 0 bases and J by 1 base, leaving 9 bases between them. This chain's CDR3 is CASSLDFAGNTGELFF. CDR3 nucleotide sequence: TGTGCCAGCAGCTTAGATTTCGCGGGGAACACCGGGGAGCTGTTTTTT.

In its sample, this clonotype was seen a few times. The chain combines TRBV12-3 or TRBV12-4 with TRBJ2-5; no firm D call. V gave up 2 bases and J gave up 2 bases, with 6 bases separating them. CDR3 length: 13 residues. DNA for the CDR3: TGTGCCAGCAGTTTACACAGTCAAGAGACCCAGTACTTC. Translation: CASSLHSQETQYF.